This note documents a single T cell receptor (beta chain) sequence. Its target is unknown. TCRdb's copy holds only in-frame clones and misses some; the assay was immunoSEQ multiplex PCR. The data show 55,000 to 85,000 clones, about 94% seen once. CDR3 length: 14 amino acids. Per the germline V gene, CDR1 is SGHTA and CDR2 is FQGNSA. V lost 1 base and J 2 bases, leaving 8 bases between the germline ends. These data come from a study of cytomegalovirus exposure and HLA in healthy donors. Study at large: A later analysis reported the same platform for the 120 or so validation repertoires and the approximately 720 first-cohort repertoires. Regarding the study as a whole: The TCR clusters that emerged in the first cohort tended, a later analysis found, to co-occur in the 110 or so validation repertoires. According to reports, the classifier identified cytomegalovirus status with high specificity and sensitivity.

The V gene is TRBV7-2, the J gene TRBJ1-2, with a weak D call TRBD1 (6 bases). The clonotype was recovered from a woman between 18 and 29 years old in good health and CMV-seronegative. The sequenced sample consisted of PBMCs. CDR3 protein: CASSLEGVNYGYTF. The DNA for the CDR3 is TGTGCCAGCAGCTTAGAGGGGGTCAACTATGGCTACACCTTC.